The clone carrying this T cell receptor beta chain has a handful of counts. Trimming took off 7 bases at V and 1 base at J, with 7 bases between the two ends. Germline-derived CDR1 and CDR2 are MNHEY and SVGAGI. The CDR3 runs to 12 residues. The data derive from a study of cytomegalovirus exposure and HLA in healthy donors. PCR involved 60 Vbeta and 13 Jbeta primers. Produced via immunoSEQ multiplex PCR; TCRdb's table is partial and in-frame only. The profile shows about 140,000 clones, 61% of them singletons. The chain has TRBV6-5 and TRBJ1-1; no clear D. The sample consisted of PBMCs. The TCR sequence derives from a male donor in good health and CMV-seronegative. The CDR3 region has the DNA TGTGCCAGCACCCTCGGGAACACTGAAGCTTTCTTT. Its translation: CASTLGNTEAFF.